These 6 T cell receptor beta chains originate from one sample sequenced in a study of CD8 T cells in Susac syndrome. After extraction with the RNeasy kit, roughly 0.45 to 1 ug of the RNA was reverse transcribed using random hexamers. TCRdb reanalysed the immunoSEQ multiplex PCR reads using MiXCR and keeps one entry per CDR3 protein. This sample carries roughly 140,000 distinct CDR3 sequences, roughly 94% of them seen once, and the ten largest clones take over 0.25%. Material: CD8+ T cells from PBMCs. These receptors all come from a human donor in good health.

CDR3 amino acids: CATFYPGNEQFF. CDR3 nucleotides: TGTGCCACCTTTTATCCGGGGAATGAGCAGTTCTTC. The chain links TRBV6-5 to TRBJ2-1, with D possibly matching TRBD2 (5 bases). With 10 bases removed from V and 7 bases from J, the gap between germline ends came to 14 bases. The CDR3 consists of 12 residues. The V gene's germline CDR1 is MNHEY and CDR2 SVGAGI.

The V call is TRBV29-1, the J call TRBJ2-1, with 11 bases lining up with TRBD1. This CDR3 is built from 13 residues. Germline lookup yields CDR1 SQVTM and CDR2 ANQGSEA. The V and J ends lost 3 bases and 6 bases, in that order; junction bases with no gene match: 1. The CDR3 is CSVEGTGGNEQFF. As DNA, the CDR3 is TGCAGCGTTGAGGGGACAGGGGGCAATGAGCAGTTCTTC.

V usage is TRBV2 and J usage is TRBJ1-5; TRBD1 is a possible D gene (5 bases). Germline CDR1 and CDR2: SNHLY and FYNNEI. V lost 3 bases and J 1 base, leaving 7 bases between the germline ends. This CDR3 comprises 14 residues. In DNA form, the CDR3 reads TGTGCCAGCAGTGACGGGGGAAGCAATCAGCCCCAGCATTTT. It specifies CASSDGGSNQPQHF.

The chain is built from TRBV30 and TRBJ2-2; maybe TRBD1 (6 bases). Germline loops: CDR1 GTSNPN, CDR2 SVGIG (reference sequence). This CDR3 comprises 13 residues. Deletions cut 3 bases from V and 4 bases from J, with 9 bases between. CDR3: CAWRGRGTGELFF. The CDR3 nucleotides read TGTGCCTGGAGGGGCAGGGGCACCGGGGAGCTGTTTTTT.

This chain joins TRBV27 and TRBJ1-5; D not certain. CDR3 size: 13 residues. The ends were cut back, 0 bases at V and 7 bases at J, with 7 bases in the middle. Germline V gene lookup returns CDR1 MNHEY and CDR2 SMNVEV (reference sequence). The CDR3 DNA follows: TGTGCCAGCAGTTTATCCGCTTGGCAGCCCCAGCATTTT. Protein sequence: CASSLSAWQPQHF.

The chain uses TRBV5-1 and TRBJ1-1; the D is unclear. Germline CDR1 is SGHRS and CDR2 is YFSETQ. V lost 4 bases to trimming and J lost 2 bases, with 15 bases between them. The CDR3 extends over 15 amino acids. CDR3 DNA: TGCGCCAGCAGCAGGCGTCGGGATCCCAACACTGAAGCTTTCTTT. It translates to CASSRRRDPNTEAFF. The full variable domain, in which reference TRBV5-1 and TRBJ1-1 provide the parts outside the CDR3, is KAGVTQTPRYLIKTRGQQVTLSCSPISGHRSVSWYQQTPGQGLQFLFEYFSETQRNKGNFPGRFSGRQFSNSRSEMNVSTLELGDSALYLCASSRRRDPNTEAFFGQGTRLTVV.